These 8 T cell receptor beta chains originate from one sample sequenced in a study of T cells in Graves' hyperthyroidism and ophthalmopathy. Amplified regions were TCR beta CDR3 sequences from RNA transcripts. Using the HTBI primer set, a first-round RT-PCR was run on the TCR CDR3. In TCRdb, the multiplex PCR reads were re-called with MiXCR into one record per CDR3 protein. This table holds hundreds of thousands of distinct CDR3 sequences, around 22% found once. The specimen was blood. These TCRs come from a woman in her 30s with Graves' ophthalmopathy.

V and J are TRBV28 and TRBJ1-5; TRBD1 aligns across 12 bases. There are 19 residues in the CDR3. From germline, CDR1 is MDHEN and CDR2 SYDVKM. Trimming at V came to 6 bases and at J to 0 bases, leaving 12 bases not matched to a gene. The CDR3 reads CASSSRSGQGADSNQPQHF. The CDR3 bases are TGTGCCAGCAGCTCCCGCTCGGGACAGGGGGCCGATAGCAATCAGCCCCAGCATTTT.

The chain is built from TRBV6-1 and TRBJ2-7; TRBD1 is a possible D gene (5 bases). This CDR3 has 13 residues. The ends were cut back, 6 bases at V and 9 bases at J, with 18 bases in the middle. Germline lookup yields CDR1 MNHNS and CDR2 SASEGT. In DNA, the CDR3 is TGTGCCAGCAGCCAAACATCAGGGTACAGGCAGTACTTC. Its protein product is CASSQTSGYRQYF.

This clonotype was seen at least ten times. The CDR3 sequence is CASRDRGNIGYGYTF. The DNA for the CDR3 is TGTGCCAGCCGGGACAGGGGGAATATCGGTTATGGCTACACCTTC. The chain combines TRBV2 with TRBJ1-2, with 11 bases aligning to TRBD1. This CDR3 has 15 residues. In germline, CDR1 is SNHLY, CDR2 FYNNEI. V trimming: 8 bases; J trimming: 5 bases; junction bases outside the gene matches: 10.

A few counts support this clonotype. Because the CDR3 is missing its conserved closing phenylalanine or tryptophan, this is likely a read error. The chain recombines TRBV18 with TRBJ1-1, with D uncertain. Trimming removed 2 bases at V and 5 bases at J, with 12 bases between. Germline V gene data show CDR1 as KGHSH and CDR2 as LQKENI. This CDR3 region has 14 residues. The CDR3 coding sequence is TGTGCCAGCTCACCAACGGGGAAAAGGACTGAAGCTTTCCTT. Amino acids: CASSPTGKRTEAFL.

The V and J genes are TRBV2 and TRBJ1-1; D gene ambiguous. V was pared by 8 bases and J by 1 base, with 11 bases between. Germline lookup yields CDR1 SNHLY and CDR2 FYNNEI. This CDR3 region has 13 residues. This chain's CDR3 is CASYKLANTEAFF. The CDR3 DNA sequence: TGTGCCAGCTATAAATTGGCGAACACTGAAGCTTTCTTT.

This clonotype was counted a few times. Since a much larger clone is just one base distant, this may be a read error. The CDR3 bases are TGTGCCAGCAGCAGAGGGGACAGGGATAACACCGGGGAGCCGTTTTTT. It codes for CASSRGDRDNTGEPFF. V gene TRBV28 combines with J gene TRBJ2-2; TRBD1 matches 9 bases. Germline V gene sequence: CDR1 MDHEN, CDR2 SYDVKM. The CDR3 runs to 16 residues.

This clonotype came up many times. The chain employs TRBV7-9 and TRBJ2-5; no definite D call. Germline CDR1 SEHNR, CDR2 FQNEAQ (reference sequence). V was pared by 4 bases and J by 1 base, with 10 bases between. The CDR3 covers 14 residues. The CDR3 protein is CASSSLMGQETQYF. The CDR3 DNA follows: TGTGCCAGCAGCTCCCTTATGGGCCAAGAGACCCAGTACTTC.

This clonotype was picked up many times. This chain uses TRBV28 with TRBJ2-7; TRBD2 matches at 7 bases. Trimming at V came to 8 bases and at J to 6 bases, leaving 13 bases not matched to a gene. Germline loops: CDR1 MDHEN, CDR2 SYDVKM. The CDR3 length is 14 residues. CDR3 coding DNA: TGTGCCAGCGCCACACTAGCGAATGGTCTCGAGCAGTACTTC. It translates to CASATLANGLEQYF.